This T cell receptor beta chain was sequenced during a study of graft-versus-host responses after intestinal transplantation (TCRdb year 2021). As for the study more broadly: The transplants that recipients received were multivisceral, liver-intestinal, or isolated intestinal. Graft-versus-host and host-versus-graft alloreactive T cell clones were tracked in the graft, circulation and bone marrow after intestinal transplantation using bulk TCR-beta CDR3 sequencing. Of the roughly 24 intestinal transplant recipients enrolled in the cohort, one of whom was a retransplant, a few patients without pretransplant specimens were excluded. A peak of at least 4% donor T cells among recipient peripheral blood mononuclear cells was the definition used for donor T cell macrochimerism. Instead of going to the commercial service, samples from a few later patients were sequenced in-house on an Illumina MiSeq and processed with MiXCR. Anti-thymocyte globulin induction was given to all recipients, followed by maintenance tacrolimus and steroids for approximately three years. Alloreactive clones were identified by sequencing pre-transplant mixed lymphocyte reaction products and comparing them with unstimulated pre-transplant donor and recipient T cells. Results and caveats for the whole study, not just this receptor: Conclusions were limited by the relatively low number and heterogeneity of intestinal transplant patients. GvH clones were detected in recipient bone marrow, and some appeared earlier in ileal mucosa or blood, consistent with an intestinal mucosal origin. Peak levels of circulating GvH clones were associated with declines in HvG clones early after transplant. Patients with donor T cell macrochimerism had high GvH to HvG T cell clonal ratios in their allografts.

Libraries were constructed by the immunoSEQ multiplex PCR assay. High-throughput TCR-beta CDR3 sequencing of genomic DNA from most patients was performed by Adaptive Biotechnologies. The authors' pipeline ran thus. Adaptive's ImmunoSEQ software supplied the TCR sequencing data for 18 patients, while MiXCR and VDJtools were used to process three other patients. CDR3 nucleotide sequences shared between donor and recipient were removed because their origin could not be assigned. To be classed as alloreactive, a clone needed at least 2-fold expansion over unstimulated cells and a minimum CFSE-low frequency of 0.002% (template counts) or 0.001% (read counts). A clone was considered mappable if detected in the sequenced pre-transplant spleen, lymph node, or MLR CFSE-low populations of the donor or recipient. Cumulative frequency of alloreactive clones was calculated as a percentage of all sequences weighted by copy number. In TCRdb, the immuneACCESS table is reduced to in-frame sequences with V and J assigned. These tables do not hold every clone; where another copy was compared, an unresolved V gene accounts for under half, and the others remain unexplained. The V and J calls and clone size come from that table; D and trimming were worked out from the DNA. For this sample there are some 15,000 clones; over 85% appear just once. Jointly, the top ten make up 0.55% to 0.85% of the sample.

In the first month after transplant, blood samples were collected up to 4 times, and after that at least monthly when available. The CDR3 has 14 amino acids, counting the end cysteine and phenylalanine. Of all the DNA, just the CDR3 is kept, 42 bases in frame from base 1. V lost 0 bases and J lost 6 bases; the stretch between them is 13 bases long. From a lookup of the germline V gene, CDR1 and CDR2 are SGDLS and YYNGEE. This clone has more than one count but fewer than ten. What this receptor recognizes is not known. Qualities for individual bases were not recorded, and no much larger clone is one base off.

The chain couples TRBV9 to TRBJ2-7; the D gene assignment is ambiguous. The sample consisted of PBMCs, taken 9 days after transplant. This clonotype originated in a human patient who received an intestinal transplant, so some T cells may come from the graft donor. The CDR3 region has the sequence CASSVAGQVGEQYF. The DNA sequence is as follows: TGTGCCAGCAGCGTAGCTGGGCAAGTAGGCGAGCAGTACTTC. With the rest looked up from the reference TRBV9 and TRBJ2-7 genes rather than sequenced, the full variable domain is DSGVTQTPKHLITATGQRVTLRCSPRSGDLSVYWYQQSLDQGLQFLIQYYNGEERAKGNILERFSAQQFPDLHSELNLSSLELGDSALYFCASSVAGQVGEQYFGPGTRLTVT.